The clone carrying this T cell receptor (beta chain) has a handful of counts. Its cognate antigen is unknown. Template switching supplied a universal primer site; unique molecular identifiers were carried on the cDNA. TCRdb reprocessed the 5' RACE reads with MiXCR, giving one entry per CDR3 protein. Here the sample spans some 660,000 distinct CDR3 sequences, 8.6% being singletons. These data originate in a study of identical twins. Whole-study findings and limits: Memory repertoires showed no such pattern, whereas abundant cord blood beta clonotypes carried fewer insertions. Possibly, invariant MAIT and iNKT cells partly confounded zero-insertion analyses.

This CDR3 has 16 amino acids. The germline V gene encodes CDR1 SEHNR and CDR2 FQNEAQ (reference sequence). V gave up 1 base and J gave up 9 bases, with 19 bases separating them. Separately, the same data were catalogued under a study of yellow fever vaccine responses in identical twins.

The chain is built from TRBV7-9 and TRBJ2-1; D is unresolved. This sequence originates from a young woman in good health. Sequencing was performed on PBMCs. The CDR3 DNA reads as TGTGCCAGCAGCTTAGGAGGCAGACTGACCTCGAGTGAGCAGTTCTTC. As protein: CASSLGGRLTSSEQFF.